This record looks at one TCR beta chain sequence and its context. Its antigen is not yet known. There are no base qualities to consult, and no much larger clone falls within one base. The germline V gene sets CDR1 to MGHRA and CDR2 to YSYEKL. There are 16 amino acids in the CDR3, from cysteine to phenylalanine inclusive. The DNA shown is the 48-base CDR3, in frame from base 1. Unmatched junction bases come to 5, with V trimmed by 3 bases and J by 3 bases. The sample comes from a study of patients and donors after allogeneic stem cell transplantation (dated by TCRdb to about 2020). Receptors were amplified or captured by RT-PCR. The sequencing machine was a NextSeq 550. The public reads were run again by TCRdb, first through fastp at Q25 and then through MiXCR, and only productive beta chains were kept. Duplicate CDR3 protein sequences are folded into a single record with the most common DNA and genes. The sample table records tens of thousands of distinct CDR3 sequences; approximately 25% of these occur just once. The ten largest clones take up approximately 26% of the sample.

The specimen was blood, either unsorted or a sorted T cell fraction (not recorded which). This receptor was identified in a human donor who was either an allogeneic HSCT recipient or a stem cell or donor lymphocyte infusion donor (not recorded which). It is not recorded whose cells these are; they may come from a transplant donor. The chain is assembled from TRBV4-1 and TRBJ2-3; 11 nucleotides in the junction match TRBD1. This receptor carries the CDR3 CASSHRTGGETDTQYF. The DNA sequence is TGCGCCAGCAGCCACCGGACAGGGGGCGAGACAGATACGCAGTATTTT.